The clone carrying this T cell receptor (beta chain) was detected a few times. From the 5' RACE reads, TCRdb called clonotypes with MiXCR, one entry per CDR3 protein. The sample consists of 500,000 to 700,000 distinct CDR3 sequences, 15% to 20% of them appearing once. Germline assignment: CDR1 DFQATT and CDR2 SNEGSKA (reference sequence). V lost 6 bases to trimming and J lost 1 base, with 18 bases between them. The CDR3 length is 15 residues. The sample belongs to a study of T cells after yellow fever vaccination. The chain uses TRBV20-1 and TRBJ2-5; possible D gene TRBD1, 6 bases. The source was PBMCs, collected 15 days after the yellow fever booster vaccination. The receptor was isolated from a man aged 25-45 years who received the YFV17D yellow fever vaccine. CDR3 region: CSAGPQGPRQETQYF. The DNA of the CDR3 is TGCAGTGCGGGACCACAGGGACCCCGCCAAGAGACCCAGTACTTC.